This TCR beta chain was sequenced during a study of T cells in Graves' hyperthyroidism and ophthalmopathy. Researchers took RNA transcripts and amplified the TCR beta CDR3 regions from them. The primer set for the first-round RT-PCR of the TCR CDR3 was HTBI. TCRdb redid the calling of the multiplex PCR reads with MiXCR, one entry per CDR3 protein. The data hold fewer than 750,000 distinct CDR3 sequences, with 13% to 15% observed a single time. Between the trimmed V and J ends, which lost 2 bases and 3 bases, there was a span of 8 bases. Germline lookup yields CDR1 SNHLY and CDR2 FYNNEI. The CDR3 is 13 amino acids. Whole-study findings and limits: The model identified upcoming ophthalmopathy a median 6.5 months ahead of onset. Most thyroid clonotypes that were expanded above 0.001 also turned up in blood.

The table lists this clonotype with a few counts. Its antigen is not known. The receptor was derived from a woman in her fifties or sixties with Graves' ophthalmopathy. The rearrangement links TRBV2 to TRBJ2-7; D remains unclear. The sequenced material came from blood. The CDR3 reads CASSETQNYEQYF. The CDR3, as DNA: TGTGCCAGCAGTGAAACCCAGAACTACGAGCAGTACTTC.